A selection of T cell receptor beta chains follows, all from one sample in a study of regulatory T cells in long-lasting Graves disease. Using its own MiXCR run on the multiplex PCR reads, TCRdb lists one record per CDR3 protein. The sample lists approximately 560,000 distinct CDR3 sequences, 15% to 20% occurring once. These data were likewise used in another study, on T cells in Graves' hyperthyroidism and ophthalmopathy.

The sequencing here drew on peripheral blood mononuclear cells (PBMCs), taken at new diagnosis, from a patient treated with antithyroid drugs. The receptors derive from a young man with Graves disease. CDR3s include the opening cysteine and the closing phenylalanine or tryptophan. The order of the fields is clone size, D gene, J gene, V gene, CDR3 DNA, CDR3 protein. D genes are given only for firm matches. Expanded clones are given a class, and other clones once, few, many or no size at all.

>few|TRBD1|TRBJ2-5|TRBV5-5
TGTGCCAGCAGCTTAGTGGGACAGGGGTATGAGACCCAGTACTTC
CASSLVGQGYETQYF
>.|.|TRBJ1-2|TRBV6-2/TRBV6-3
TGTGCCAGCAGTACCTATGGGGGGGATAACTATGGCTACACCTTC
CASSTYGGDNYGYTF
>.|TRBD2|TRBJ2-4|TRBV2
TGTGCCAGCAGTCCGGCTAGCGGGTTAAAAAACATTCAGTACTTC
CASSPASGLKNIQYF
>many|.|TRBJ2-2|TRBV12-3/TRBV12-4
TGTGCCAGCATCCTTAGCGGAACCGGGGAGCTGTTTTTT
CASILSGTGELFF
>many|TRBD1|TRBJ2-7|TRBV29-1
TGCAGCGTTGTTGAGGGGGGGACAGGGGGCTACGAGCAGTACTTC
CSVVEGGTGGYEQYF
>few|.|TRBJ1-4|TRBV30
TGTGCCTGGAGAGGGAGGACTAATGAAAAACTGTTTTTT
CAWRGRTNEKLFF
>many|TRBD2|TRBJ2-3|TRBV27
TGTGCCAGCAGTGGGGGACTAGCGGGAGGGACGGATACGCAGTATTTT
CASSGGLAGGTDTQYF
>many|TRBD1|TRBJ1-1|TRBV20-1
TGCAGTGCTAGAGATCCGACAGGGGCCTCTCACACTGAAGCTTTCTTT
CSARDPTGASHTEAFF
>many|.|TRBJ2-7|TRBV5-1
TGCGCCAGCAGCCTCCCGGAGCTAGACGAGCAGTACTTC
CASSLPELDEQYF
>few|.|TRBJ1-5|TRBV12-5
TGTGCTAGTGGTTCCCGGGGAGGGAGTCAGCCCCAGCATTTT
CASGSRGGSQPQHF
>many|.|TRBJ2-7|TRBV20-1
TGCAGTGCTATCGGGACTGAAGCCTACGAGCAGTACTTC
CSAIGTEAYEQYF
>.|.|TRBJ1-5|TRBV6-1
TGTGCCAGCAGCGGAAGCCAGGGAAACAATCAGCCCCAGCATTTT
CASSGSQGNNQPQHF
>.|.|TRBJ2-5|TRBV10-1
TGCGCCAGCAGTGAAGTGGGTCGAGGCGGGACCCAGTACTTC
CASSEVGRGGTQYF
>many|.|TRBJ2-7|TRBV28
TGTGCCAGCAGTTTTCTCCGAGGTGAGGGGGGGAAGGACGAGCAGTACTTC
CASSFLRGEGGKDEQYF
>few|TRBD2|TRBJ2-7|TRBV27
TGTGCCAGCAGTTTAGACCTAGCGGCCGGCTACGAGCAGTACTTC
CASSLDLAAGYEQYF
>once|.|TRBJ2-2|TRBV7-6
TGTGCCAGCAGCTGGGGCGTAACCGGGGAGCTGTTTTTT
CASSWGVTGELFF